These 10 T cell receptor beta chains were all obtained from the same sample, sequenced in a study of T-cell memory formation after mild COVID-19. TCRdb passed the 5' RACE reads through MiXCR, listing each CDR3 protein once. The sample shows around 220,000 distinct CDR3 sequences, 16% of them seen only once. Sequencing was performed on PBMCs or a T cell subset sorted from them (not recorded which). These receptors were collected from a man aged 18 to 29 who had mild COVID-19 (a few samples of this study predate the infection). Cell type and time point are not known.

The rearrangement joins TRBV4-1 to TRBJ2-3, with 10 bases that match TRBD1. The CDR3 sequence is 16 residues long. In germline, CDR1 is MGHRA, CDR2 YSYEKL. V was clipped by 3 bases and J by 1 base; unmatched bases: 4. The chain's CDR3 is CASSQRQGARTDTQYF. The DNA of the CDR3 is TGCGCCAGCAGCCAGAGACAGGGGGCCCGCACAGATACGCAGTATTTT.

The V and J genes are TRBV5-6 and TRBJ2-5; no clear D. Germline V gene sequence: CDR1 SGHDT, CDR2 YYEEEE. This CDR3 has 16 residues. V shed 4 bases and J shed 1 base, with 17 bases lying between them. CDR3 in DNA: TGTGCCAGCAGCCTGGATTATGGCAGGTCCCAAGAGACCCAGTACTTC. Translating it yields CASSLDYGRSQETQYF. Supplemented by reference TRBV5-6 and TRBJ2-5, the full variable domain reads DAGVTQSPTHLIKTRGQQVTLRCSPKSGHDTVSWYQQALGQGPQFIFQYYEEEERQRGNFPDRFSGHQFPNYSSELNVNALLLGDSALYLCASSLDYGRSQETQYFGPGTRLLVL.

CDR3 region: CASRRPRQGVANTGELFF. In DNA form, the CDR3 reads TGTGCCAGCAGACGCCCCCGACAGGGGGTCGCGAACACCGGGGAGCTGTTTTTT. The chain uses TRBV12-3 or TRBV12-4 and TRBJ2-2; 9 nucleotides align to TRBD1. With 6 bases clipped from V and 0 bases from J, the junction kept 11 bases outside the gene matches. The CDR3 has 18 amino acids.

The V and J genes are TRBV5-6 and TRBJ2-7; tentative D call: TRBD2 (5 bases). Trimming removed 3 bases at V and 4 bases at J, with 17 bases between. CDR3 length: 15 residues. Germline assignment: CDR1 SGHDT and CDR2 YYEEEE. CDR3 nucleotide sequence: TGTGCCAGCAGCTCCGGGGTCGGAGGCTCATACGAGCAGTACGTC. Translation gives CASSSGVGGSYEQYV.

This clonotype has ten or more counts. The chain is built from TRBV11-3 and TRBJ2-7, with 7 bases matching TRBD1. This CDR3 region has 13 residues. Germline V gene lookup returns CDR1 SGHNT and CDR2 YENEEA. The V and J ends lost 0 bases and 6 bases, in that order; junction bases with no gene match: 2. The CDR3 DNA follows: TGTGCCAGCAGCTTAGAGTCAGGGGGCGAGCAGTACTTC. Translation gives CASSLESGGEQYF.

This clonotype has just a few counts. The rearrangement links TRBV7-9 to TRBJ1-2; D might be TRBD1 (5 bases). V was shortened by 2 bases and J by 8 bases, with 12 bases between the two germline ends. Germline CDR1 and CDR2: SEHNR and FQNEAQ (reference sequence). The CDR3 totals 13 residues. This chain's CDR3 is CASSLLVGDGYTF. The CDR3 DNA follows: TGTGCCAGCAGCTTATTGGTAGGGGACGGCTACACCTTC. Using reference TRBV7-9 and TRBJ1-2 for the parts outside the CDR3, the full variable domain is DTGVSQNPRHKITKRGQNVTFRCDPISEHNRLYWYRQTLGQGPEFLTYFQNEAQLEKSRLLSDRFSAERPKGSFSTLEIQRTEQGDSAMYLCASSLLVGDGYTFGSGTRLTVV.

This clonotype showed up just a few times. The CDR3 sequence: CASRITSGANVLTF. Here the CDR3 DNA reads TGTGCCAGCAGGATCACTTCTGGGGCCAACGTCCTGACTTTC. V and J are TRBV6-5 and TRBJ2-6; D ambiguous. The V and J ends lost 6 bases and 1 base respectively, with 7 bases between them. This CDR3 spans 14 amino acids. The germline gives CDR1 MNHEY, CDR2 SVGAGI.

This clonotype was found once. J is TRBJ1-5 and V is TRBV7-8; D ambiguous. The CDR3 runs to 16 residues. Germline V gives CDR1 SGHVS, CDR2 FQNEAQ. V was pared by 4 bases and J by 1 base, with 14 bases between. The CDR3 coding sequence is TGTGCCAGCAGCTCCCTCCGAGGAAACAGCAATCAGCCCCAGCATTTT. Its translation: CASSSLRGNSNQPQHF. Variable domain in full (rest from reference TRBV7-8 and TRBJ1-5): GAGVSQSPRYKVAKRGQDVALRCDPISGHVSLFWYQQALGQGPEFLTYFQNEAQLDKSGLPSDRFFAERPEGSVSTLKIQRTQQEDSAVYLCASSSLRGNSNQPQHFGDGTRLSIL.

This clonotype was picked up many times. This chain uses TRBV15 with TRBJ1-1; D gene uncertain. V was cut by 3 bases and J by 5 bases, with 13 bases left in between. This CDR3 region has 14 residues. Per the germline V gene, CDR1 is LNHNV and CDR2 is YYDKDF (reference sequence). The CDR3 coding sequence is TGTGCCACCAGCAGCACCGGCGCGGGGACTGAAGCTTTCTTT. Protein sequence: CATSSTGAGTEAFF.

The gene calls are TRBV5-1 and TRBJ1-6; TRBD1 matches 7 bases. The CDR3 length is 15 residues. The V and J ends lost 0 bases and 9 bases, in that order; junction bases with no gene match: 6. Looked up from germline, CDR1 is SGHRS and CDR2 is YFSETQ. CDR3 sequence (DNA): TGCGCCAGCAGCTTGGATACAGGGGTTGTTTCACCCCTCCACTTT. Translating gives CASSLDTGVVSPLHF.